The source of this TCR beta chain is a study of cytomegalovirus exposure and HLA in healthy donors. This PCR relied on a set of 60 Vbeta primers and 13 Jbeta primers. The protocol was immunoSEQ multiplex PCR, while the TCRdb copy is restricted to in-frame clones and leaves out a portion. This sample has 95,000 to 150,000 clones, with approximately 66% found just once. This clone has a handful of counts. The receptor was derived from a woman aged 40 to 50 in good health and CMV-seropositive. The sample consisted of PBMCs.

CDR3 nucleotides: TGCGCCAGCAGTCCGACCGGGACAGAGTCCAGCGAGCAGTACTTC. Amino acids: CASSPTGTESSEQYF. The chain recombines TRBV5-1 with TRBJ2-7; 7 nucleotides match TRBD1. CDR1 is SGHRS and CDR2 is YFSETQ in the germline V gene. The CDR3 has 15 amino acids. V trimming: 5 bases; J trimming: 6 bases; junction bases outside the gene matches: 14.